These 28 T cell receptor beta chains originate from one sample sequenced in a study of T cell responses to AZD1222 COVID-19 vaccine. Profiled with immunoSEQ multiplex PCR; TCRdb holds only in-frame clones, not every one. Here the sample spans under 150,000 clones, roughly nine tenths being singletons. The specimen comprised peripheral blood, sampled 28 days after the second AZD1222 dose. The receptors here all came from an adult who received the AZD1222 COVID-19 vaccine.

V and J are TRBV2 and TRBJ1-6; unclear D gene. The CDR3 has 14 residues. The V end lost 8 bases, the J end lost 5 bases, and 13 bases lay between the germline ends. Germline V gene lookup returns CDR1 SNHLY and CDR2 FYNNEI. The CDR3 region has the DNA TGTGCCAGCGGACGGGCGAATGATAATTCACCCCTCCACTTT. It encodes CASGRANDNSPLHF.

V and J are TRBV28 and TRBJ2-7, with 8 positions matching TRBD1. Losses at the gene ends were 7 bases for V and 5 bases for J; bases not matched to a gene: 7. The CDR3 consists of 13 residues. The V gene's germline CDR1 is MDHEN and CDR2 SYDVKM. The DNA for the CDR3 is TGTGCCAGCACCCTGACAGGGGTGAACGAGCAGTACGTC. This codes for CASTLTGVNEQYV.

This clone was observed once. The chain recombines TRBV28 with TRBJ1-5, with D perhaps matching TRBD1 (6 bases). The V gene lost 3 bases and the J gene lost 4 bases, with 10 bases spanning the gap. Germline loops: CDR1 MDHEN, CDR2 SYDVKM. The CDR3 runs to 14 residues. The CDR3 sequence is CASSFFRGNQPQHF. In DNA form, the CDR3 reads TGTGCCAGCAGTTTTTTTAGGGGGAATCAGCCCCAGCATTTT.

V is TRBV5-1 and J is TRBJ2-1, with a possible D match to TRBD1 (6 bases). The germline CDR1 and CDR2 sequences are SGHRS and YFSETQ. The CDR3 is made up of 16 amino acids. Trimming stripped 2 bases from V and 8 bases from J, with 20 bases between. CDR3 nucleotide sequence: TGCGCCAGCAGCTTAGATTACAGGGCCCTTGGAGATGAGCAGTTCTTC. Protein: CASSLDYRALGDEQFF.

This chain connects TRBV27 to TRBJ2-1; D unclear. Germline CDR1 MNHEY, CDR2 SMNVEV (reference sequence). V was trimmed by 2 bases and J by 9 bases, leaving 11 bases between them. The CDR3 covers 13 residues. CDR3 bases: TGTGCCAGCAGTTTACGGGTTAGGTCTGAGCAGTTCTTC. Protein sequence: CASSLRVRSEQFF.

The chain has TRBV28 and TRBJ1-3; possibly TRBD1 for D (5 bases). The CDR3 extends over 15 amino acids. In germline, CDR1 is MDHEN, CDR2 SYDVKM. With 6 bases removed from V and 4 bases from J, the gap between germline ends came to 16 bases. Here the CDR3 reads CASSPGRGSGNTIYF. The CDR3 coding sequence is TGTGCCAGCAGCCCGGGACGGGGATCGGGAAACACCATATATTTT.

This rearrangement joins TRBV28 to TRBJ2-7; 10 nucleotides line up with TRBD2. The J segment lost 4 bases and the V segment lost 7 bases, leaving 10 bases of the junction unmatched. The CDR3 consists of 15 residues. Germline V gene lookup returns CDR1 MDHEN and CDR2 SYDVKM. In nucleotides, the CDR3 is TGTGCCAGCACAGCGCCTAGCGGGAGTAGGTACGAGCAGTACTTC. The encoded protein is CASTAPSGSRYEQYF.

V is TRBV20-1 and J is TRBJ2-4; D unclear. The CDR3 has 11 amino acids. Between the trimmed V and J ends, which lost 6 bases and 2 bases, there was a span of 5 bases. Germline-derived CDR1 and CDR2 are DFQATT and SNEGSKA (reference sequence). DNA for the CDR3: TGCAGTGCCCCGTCCAAAAACATTCAGTACTTC. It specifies CSAPSKNIQYF.

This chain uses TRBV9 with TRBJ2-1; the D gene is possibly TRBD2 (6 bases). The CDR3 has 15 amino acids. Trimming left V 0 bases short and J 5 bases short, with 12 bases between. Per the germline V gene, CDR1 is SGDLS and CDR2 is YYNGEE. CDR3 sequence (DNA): TGTGCCAGCAGCGTAGGGGGGAGGATGAACAATGAGCAGTTCTTC. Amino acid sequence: CASSVGGRMNNEQFF.

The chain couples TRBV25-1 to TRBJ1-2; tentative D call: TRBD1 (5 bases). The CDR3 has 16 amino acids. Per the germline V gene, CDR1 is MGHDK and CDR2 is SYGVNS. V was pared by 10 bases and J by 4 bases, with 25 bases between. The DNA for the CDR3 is TGTGCCACTTCGACAGATGAAAGGGGAAGGGGCTATGGCTACACCTTC. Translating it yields CATSTDERGRGYGYTF.

The CDR3 DNA sequence: TGTGCCAGCAGACCGGGACTAGGAGCCGGGGAGCTGTTTTTT. Translation gives CASRPGLGAGELFF. This chain connects TRBV19 to TRBJ2-2; 8 positions agree with TRBD2. Trimming at V came to 9 bases and at J to 6 bases, leaving 9 bases not matched to a gene. CDR1 and CDR2 from the germline V gene are LNHDA and SQIVND (reference sequence). This CDR3 contains 14 residues. Combining the CDR3 with reference TRBV19 and TRBJ2-2 gives the whole variable domain DGGITQSPKYLFRKEGQNVTLSCEQNLNHDAMYWYRQDPGQGLRLIYYSQIVNDFQKGDIAEGYSVSREKKESFPLTVTSAQKNPTAFYLCASRPGLGAGELFFGEGSRLTVL.

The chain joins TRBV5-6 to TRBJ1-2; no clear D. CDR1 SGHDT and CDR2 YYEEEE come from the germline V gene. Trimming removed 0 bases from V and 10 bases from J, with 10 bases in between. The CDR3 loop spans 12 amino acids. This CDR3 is CASSLAERIYTF. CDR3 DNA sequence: TGTGCCAGCAGCTTGGCGGAGAGGATCTACACCTTC. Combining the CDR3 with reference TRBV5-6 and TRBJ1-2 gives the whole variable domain DAGVTQSPTHLIKTRGQQVTLRCSPKSGHDTVSWYQQALGQGPQFIFQYYEEEERQRGNFPDRFSGHQFPNYSSELNVNALLLGDSALYLCASSLAERIYTFGSGTRLTVV.

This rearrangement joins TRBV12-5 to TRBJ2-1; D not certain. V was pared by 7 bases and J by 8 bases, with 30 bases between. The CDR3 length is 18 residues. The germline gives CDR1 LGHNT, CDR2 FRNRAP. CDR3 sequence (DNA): TGTGCTAGTGCCTCCGGGTTTCGATTAAATACCGACGTCGATGAGCAGTTCTTC. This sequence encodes CASASGFRLNTDVDEQFF.

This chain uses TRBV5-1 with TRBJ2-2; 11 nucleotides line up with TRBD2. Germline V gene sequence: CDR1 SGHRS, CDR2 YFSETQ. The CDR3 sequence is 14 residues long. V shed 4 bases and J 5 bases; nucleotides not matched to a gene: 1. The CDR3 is CASSRTSGTGELFF. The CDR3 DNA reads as TGCGCCAGCAGCAGGACTAGCGGGACCGGGGAGCTGTTTTTT.

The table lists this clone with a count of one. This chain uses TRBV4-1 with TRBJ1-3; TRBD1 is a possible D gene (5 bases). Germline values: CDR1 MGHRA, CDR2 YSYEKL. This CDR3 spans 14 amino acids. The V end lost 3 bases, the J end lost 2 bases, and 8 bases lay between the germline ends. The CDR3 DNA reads TGCGCCAGCAGCCACAGGGAAGCTGGAAACACCATATATTTT. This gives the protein CASSHREAGNTIYF.

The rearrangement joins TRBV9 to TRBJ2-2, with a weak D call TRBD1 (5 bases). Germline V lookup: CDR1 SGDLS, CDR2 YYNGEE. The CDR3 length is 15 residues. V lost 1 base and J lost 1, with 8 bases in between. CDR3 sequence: CASSVRQLNTGELFF. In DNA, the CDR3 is TGTGCCAGCAGCGTAAGACAGCTGAACACCGGGGAGCTGTTTTTT.

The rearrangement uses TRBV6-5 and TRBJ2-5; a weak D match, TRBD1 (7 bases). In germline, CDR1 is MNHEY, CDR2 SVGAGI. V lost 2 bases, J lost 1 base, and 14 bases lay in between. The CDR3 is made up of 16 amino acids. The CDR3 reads CASSYRGRGFQETQYF. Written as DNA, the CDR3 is TGTGCCAGCAGTTACAGGGGGCGGGGATTCCAAGAGACCCAGTACTTC.

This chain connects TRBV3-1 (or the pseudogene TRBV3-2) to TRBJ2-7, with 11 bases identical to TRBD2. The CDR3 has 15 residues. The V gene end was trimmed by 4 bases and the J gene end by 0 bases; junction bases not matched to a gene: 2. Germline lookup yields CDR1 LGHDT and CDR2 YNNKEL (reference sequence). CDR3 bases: TGTGCCAGCAGCCTTGGACTAGCGGGCTCCTACGAGCAGTACTTC. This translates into CASSLGLAGSYEQYF.

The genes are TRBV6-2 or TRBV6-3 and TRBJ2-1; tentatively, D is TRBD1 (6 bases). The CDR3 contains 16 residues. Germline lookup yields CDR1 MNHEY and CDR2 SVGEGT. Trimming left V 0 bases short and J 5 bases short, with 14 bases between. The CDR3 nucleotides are TGTGCCAGCAGTTACTCGATGAGCTGGGGGCACAATGAGCAGTTCTTC. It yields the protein CASSYSMSWGHNEQFF.

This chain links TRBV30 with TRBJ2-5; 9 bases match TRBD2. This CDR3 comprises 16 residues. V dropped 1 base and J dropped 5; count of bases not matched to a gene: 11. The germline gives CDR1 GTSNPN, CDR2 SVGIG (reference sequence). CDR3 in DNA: TGTGCCTGGAGTGGGCGACTAGCGGAGTGGGGGGAGACCCAGTACTTC. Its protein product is CAWSGRLAEWGETQYF. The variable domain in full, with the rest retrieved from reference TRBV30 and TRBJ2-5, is SQTIHQWPATLVQPVGSPLSLECTVEGTSNPNLYWYRQAAGRGLQLLFYSVGIGQISSEVPQNLSASRPQDRQFILSSKKLLLSDSGFYLCAWSGRLAEWGETQYFGPGTRLLVL.

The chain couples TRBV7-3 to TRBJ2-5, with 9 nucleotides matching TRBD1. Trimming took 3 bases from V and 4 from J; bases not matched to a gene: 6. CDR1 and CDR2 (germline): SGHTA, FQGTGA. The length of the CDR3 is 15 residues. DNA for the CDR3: TGTGCCAGCAGCTTGACCGGGACAGGGTCAGAGACCCAGTACTTC. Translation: CASSLTGTGSETQYF. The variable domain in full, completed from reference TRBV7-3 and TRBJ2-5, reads GAGVSQTPSNKVTEKGKYVELRCDPISGHTALYWYRQSLGQGPEFLIYFQGTGAADDSGLPNDRFFAVRPEGSVSTLKIQRTERGDSAVYLCASSLTGTGSETQYFGPGTRLLVL.

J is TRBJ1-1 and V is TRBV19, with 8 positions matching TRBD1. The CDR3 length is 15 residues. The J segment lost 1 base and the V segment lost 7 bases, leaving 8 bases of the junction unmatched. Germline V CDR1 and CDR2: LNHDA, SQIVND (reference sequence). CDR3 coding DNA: TGTGCCAGTACCCAGGGGGCTCGGGGGAACACTGAAGCTTTCTTT. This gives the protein CASTQGARGNTEAFF. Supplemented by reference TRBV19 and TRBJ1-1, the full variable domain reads DGGITQSPKYLFRKEGQNVTLSCEQNLNHDAMYWYRQDPGQGLRLIYYSQIVNDFQKGDIAEGYSVSREKKESFPLTVTSAQKNPTAFYLCASTQGARGNTEAFFGQGTRLTVV.

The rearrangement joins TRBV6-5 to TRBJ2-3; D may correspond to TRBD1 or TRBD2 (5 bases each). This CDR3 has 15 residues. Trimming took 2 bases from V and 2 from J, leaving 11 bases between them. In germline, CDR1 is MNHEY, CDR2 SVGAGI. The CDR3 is CASSYRDGITDTQYF. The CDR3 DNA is TGTGCCAGCAGTTACCGGGACGGCATCACAGATACGCAGTATTTT.

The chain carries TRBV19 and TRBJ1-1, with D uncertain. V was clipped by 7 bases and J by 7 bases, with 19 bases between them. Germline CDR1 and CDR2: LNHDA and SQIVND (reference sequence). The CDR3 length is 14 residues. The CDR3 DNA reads TGTGCCAGTATCAAAAGGGTTTCCACCCATGAAGCTTTCTTT. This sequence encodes CASIKRVSTHEAFF.

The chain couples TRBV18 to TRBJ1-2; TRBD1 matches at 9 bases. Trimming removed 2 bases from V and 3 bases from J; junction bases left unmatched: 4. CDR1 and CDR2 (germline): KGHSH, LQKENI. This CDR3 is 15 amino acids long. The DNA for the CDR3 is TGTGCCAGCTCACCAAGGGGGGACAGGGACTATGGCTACACCTTC. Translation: CASSPRGDRDYGYTF.

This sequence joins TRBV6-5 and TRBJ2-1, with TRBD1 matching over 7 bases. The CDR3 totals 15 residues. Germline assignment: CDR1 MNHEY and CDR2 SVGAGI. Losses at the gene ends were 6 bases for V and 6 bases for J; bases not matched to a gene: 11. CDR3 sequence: CASRPDREFGNEQFF. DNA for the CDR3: TGTGCCAGCAGGCCCGACAGGGAATTTGGCAATGAGCAGTTCTTC.

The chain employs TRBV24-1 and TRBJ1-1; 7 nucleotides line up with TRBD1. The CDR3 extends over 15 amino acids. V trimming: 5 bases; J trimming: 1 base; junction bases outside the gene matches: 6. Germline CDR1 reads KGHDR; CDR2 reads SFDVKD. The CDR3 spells CATSATGQTNTEAFF. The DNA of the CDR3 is TGTGCCACCAGTGCCACGGGACAGACGAACACTGAAGCTTTCTTT.

The DNA of the CDR3 is TGTGCCAGCAGCTTAGCCGGGACTAGCGGGATTTGGGGCGGGGGTGAGCAGTTCTTC. It specifies CASSLAGTSGIWGGGEQFF. The chain combines TRBV7-2 with TRBJ2-1, with 13 bases identical to TRBD2. CDR3 length: 19 amino acids. Unmatched junction bases numbered 14, after V lost 0 bases and J lost 9 bases. Germline V gives CDR1 SGHTA, CDR2 FQGNSA.